The text below deals with one TCR beta chain. The antigen remains unidentified. Generated by immunoSEQ multiplex PCR, the TCRdb table keeps only in-frame clones and is missing some. The sample lists millions of clones, approximately 93% seen once, with 0.39% in the top ten. Trimming stripped 4 bases from V and 4 bases from J, with 13 bases between. The CDR3 consists of 14 residues. The germline V gene encodes CDR1 SGHDT and CDR2 YYEEEE. These data originate in a study of shared clonotypes between healthy human individuals. Findings and caveats of the study: What naive subsets generally showed was a larger estimated richness than memory subsets showed.

Sequencing was carried out using naive CD4+ T cells from PBMCs. The subset was: CD45RA+ positively selected. The chain combines TRBV5-6 with TRBJ2-3, with D possibly being TRBD2 (6 bases). This TCR was recovered from a man aged 18-30 years in good health. Some clones in this sample may be carry-over from other donors' samples. The CDR3 loop is CASSPGTGADTQYF. CDR3 nucleotide sequence: TGTGCCAGCAGCCCCGGGACTGGAGCAGATACGCAGTATTTT.